Shown below are 21 T cell receptor beta chains from a single sample sequenced in a study of cytomegalovirus exposure and HLA in healthy donors. The study ran its PCR with 60 Vbeta and 13 Jbeta primers. Libraries were prepared by immunoSEQ multiplex PCR; TCRdb keeps only in-frame clonotypes and omits some of them. The repertoire holds around 200,000 clones, with about three quarters as singletons. Sample: PBMCs. These receptors all stem from a woman aged 55-70 years in good health and CMV-seropositive.

The CDR3 DNA sequence: TGTGCCAGCAGCCAAGCCAGCGGGGGGCCAGATACGCAGTATTTT. This translates into CASSQASGGPDTQYF. The rearrangement joins TRBV4-2 to TRBJ2-3; 9 positions agree with TRBD2. CDR3 length equals 15 residues. CDR1 is LGHNA, CDR2 YNFKEQ, per germline. The ends lost 1 base at V and 4 bases at J; junction bases unmatched: 3.

The chain is built from TRBV28 and TRBJ1-6; 7 bases are shared with TRBD1. CDR1 is MDHEN and CDR2 is SYDVKM in the germline V gene. V lost 2 bases and J lost 0; bases outside the gene matches: 7. The CDR3 covers 18 residues. This CDR3 is CASSLQYRGSSYNSPLHF. The DNA of the CDR3 is TGTGCCAGCAGTTTACAATACAGGGGTAGCTCCTATAATTCACCCCTCCACTTT.

This clone was observed once. J is TRBJ1-1 and V is TRBV28; no clear D gene. With 6 bases removed from V and 5 bases from J, the gap between germline ends came to 19 bases. The CDR3 has 15 residues. Per the germline V gene, CDR1 is MDHEN and CDR2 is SYDVKM. The CDR3 DNA sequence: TGTGCCAGCAGGGACTGGAGGACGGTGGGGACTGAAGCTTTCTTT. It translates to CASRDWRTVGTEAFF.

This chain joins TRBV19 and TRBJ2-7; 7 bases agree with TRBD2. Germline CDR1 is LNHDA and CDR2 is SQIVND (reference sequence). The CDR3 totals 14 residues. Losses at the gene ends were 4 bases for V and 6 bases for J; bases not matched to a gene: 9. The CDR3 loop is CASSTPQGGAEQYF. The DNA for the CDR3 is TGTGCCAGTAGTACCCCCCAGGGAGGGGCCGAGCAGTACTTC.

The chain has TRBV28 and TRBJ2-1; a weak D match, TRBD1 (5 bases). Trimming pared 3 bases from V and 6 bases from J, leaving 9 bases between. Germline V gene data show CDR1 as MDHEN and CDR2 as SYDVKM. The CDR3 loop spans 13 amino acids. CDR3: CASSFYQGNEQFF. In DNA form, the CDR3 reads TGTGCCAGCAGTTTCTATCAGGGCAATGAGCAGTTCTTC.

The chain is built from TRBV28 and TRBJ2-7; TRBD1 might be the D (6 bases). The CDR3 length is 12 residues. The germline V and J ends were trimmed by 3 bases and 11 bases, with 14 bases remaining between them. CDR1 and CDR2 from the germline V gene are MDHEN and SYDVKM. The CDR3 coding sequence is TGTGCCAGCAGTTTGGGGCAGGGGCCGAAGTACTTC. Amino acid sequence: CASSLGQGPKYF.

V gene TRBV6-5 combines with J gene TRBJ1-3; D remains ambiguous. The CDR3 spans 16 residues. Germline CDR1 reads MNHEY; CDR2 reads SVGAGI. Trimming took 0 bases from V and 4 from J, leaving 13 bases between them. The CDR3 loop reads CASSYSRAWEGNTIYF. CDR3 DNA: TGTGCCAGCAGTTACTCGAGGGCCTGGGAGGGAAACACCATATATTTT.

The rearrangement links TRBV7-2 to TRBJ1-6; no clear D gene. The germline V gene encodes CDR1 SGHTA and CDR2 FQGNSA. V lost 4 bases and J lost 8, with 6 bases in between. The CDR3 runs 12 residues. CDR3 bases: TGTGCCAGCAGCTCCTACTATTCACCCCTCCACTTT. Amino acid sequence: CASSSYYSPLHF.

This chain connects TRBV5-1 to TRBJ2-7; 14 bases match TRBD2. The J segment lost 4 bases and the V segment lost 0 bases, leaving 3 bases of the junction unmatched. The germline V gene has CDR1 SGHRS and CDR2 YFSETQ. The CDR3 consists of 16 residues. The CDR3 sequence: CASSLGTSGRMYEQYF. The CDR3 coding sequence is TGCGCCAGCAGCTTGGGGACTAGCGGGAGGATGTACGAGCAGTACTTC.

V usage is TRBV6-6 and J usage is TRBJ1-2; D gene ambiguous. This CDR3 comprises 13 residues. Germline CDR1 reads MNHNY; CDR2 reads SVGAGI (reference sequence). Trimming left V 6 bases short and J 7 bases short, with 15 bases between. CDR3 amino acids: CASSLNPGIGYTF. The CDR3 DNA follows: TGTGCCAGCAGCTTAAACCCCGGGATTGGCTACACCTTC.

The table lists this clone with a few counts. A clone one base away is much larger, so this may be a read error. Additional DNA sequences in this sample encode the identical CDR3. The J gene is TRBJ1-5, the V gene TRBV5-1; D is perhaps TRBD1 (5 bases). The germline V gene encodes CDR1 SGHRS and CDR2 YFSETQ. Trimming shortened V by 0 bases and J by 0 bases, and 10 bases separated the two germline ends. There are 16 residues in the CDR3. DNA for the CDR3: TGCGCCAGCAGCTTGGGGAGGGGAAATAGCAATCAGCCCCAGCATTTT. Translating gives CASSLGRGNSNQPQHF. Variable domain in full (rest from reference TRBV5-1 and TRBJ1-5): KAGVTQTPRYLIKTRGQQVTLSCSPISGHRSVSWYQQTPGQGLQFLFEYFSETQRNKGNFPGRFSGRQFSNSRSEMNVSTLELGDSALYLCASSLGRGNSNQPQHFGDGTRLSIL.

The sample holds one count of this clone. The rearrangement links TRBV13 to TRBJ2-3, with D maybe TRBD2 (5 bases). With 0 bases removed from V and 6 bases from J, the gap between germline ends came to 7 bases. Germline loops: CDR1 PRHDT, CDR2 FYEKMQ (reference sequence). The CDR3 extends over 13 amino acids. Here the CDR3 reads CASSLGRGDTQYF. In DNA, the CDR3 is TGTGCCAGCAGCTTAGGGAGAGGGGATACGCAGTATTTT.

This clone was seen more than once but under ten times. The gene calls are TRBV30 and TRBJ1-3; D remains unclear. This CDR3 spans 15 amino acids. The germline V gene encodes CDR1 GTSNPN and CDR2 SVGIG (reference sequence). Trimming removed 5 bases at V and 0 bases at J, with 14 bases between. DNA of the CDR3: TGTGCCTGGTCGGAGAGGCTTATCTCTGGAAACACCATATATTTT. This gives the protein CAWSERLISGNTIYF.

This chain links TRBV18 with TRBJ2-1, with 10 bases fitting TRBD1. The V gene's germline CDR1 is KGHSH and CDR2 LQKENI. V lost 2 bases, J lost 0 bases, and 1 base stayed unmatched. This CDR3 has 16 residues. The CDR3 loop reads CASSPRDRGSYNEQFF. The DNA of the CDR3 is TGTGCCAGCTCACCAAGGGACAGGGGCTCCTACAATGAGCAGTTCTTC. The variable domain in full, completed from reference TRBV18 and TRBJ2-1, reads NAGVMQNPRHLVRRRGQEARLRCSPMKGHSHVYWYRQLPEEGLKFMVYLQKENIIDESGMPKERFSAEFPKEGPSILRIQQVVRGDSAAYFCASSPRDRGSYNEQFFGPGTRLTVL.

This chain uses TRBV27 with TRBJ1-2; D is perhaps TRBD1 (5 bases). The V gene lost 4 bases and the J gene lost 6 bases, with 12 bases spanning the gap. The V gene's germline CDR1 is MNHEY and CDR2 SMNVEV (reference sequence). CDR3 length equals 13 residues. Here the CDR3 reads CASSYKSGDGYTF. The CDR3 coding sequence is TGTGCCAGCAGTTACAAGTCGGGGGATGGCTACACCTTC.

The chain uses TRBV6-4 and TRBJ2-2, with D maybe TRBD2 (5 bases). CDR1 is MRHNA, CDR2 SNTAGT, per germline. There are 14 residues in the CDR3. Trimming shortened V by 2 bases and J by 4 bases, and 8 bases separated the two germline ends. The chain's CDR3 is CASSDEGSTGELFF. The CDR3 nucleotides read TGTGCCAGCAGTGACGAGGGTTCCACCGGGGAGCTGTTTTTT.

V gene TRBV5-6 combines with J gene TRBJ2-5; D possibly corresponds to TRBD1 (5 bases). The germline V gene has CDR1 SGHDT and CDR2 YYEEEE. The CDR3 contains 14 residues. The ends were cut back, 6 bases at V and 6 bases at J, with 18 bases in the middle. The CDR3 region has the DNA TGTGCCAGCACCTGGGGCGGCGCCGGACAGACCCAGTACTTC. Translation: CASTWGGAGQTQYF.

The chain carries TRBV28 and TRBJ2-7, with 8 bases fitting TRBD2. J lost 1 base, V lost 6 bases, and 14 bases had no gene match. CDR3 length equals 17 residues. Germline V gene data show CDR1 as MDHEN and CDR2 as SYDVKM. CDR3 DNA sequence: TGTGCCAGCAGGAAGCAGAGGATAGCGGGGCCATCCTACGAGCAGTACTTC. Translating it yields CASRKQRIAGPSYEQYF.

The chain combines TRBV5-4 with TRBJ1-4; 8 nucleotides align to TRBD1. The CDR3 length is 16 residues. Trimming removed 5 bases from V and 6 bases from J; junction bases left unmatched: 12. CDR1 is SGHNT and CDR2 is YYREEE in the germline V gene (reference sequence). CDR3 region: CASSMSGGQAYEKLFF. The DNA for the CDR3 is TGTGCCAGCAGTATGTCCGGGGGACAGGCTTATGAAAAACTGTTTTTT.

The CDR3 reads CASSPGLVEISGELFF. The CDR3 DNA follows: TGTGCCAGCAGTCCTGGACTAGTGGAGATTAGCGGGGAGCTGTTTTTT. The chain carries TRBV7-8 and TRBJ2-2; 7 positions match TRBD2. Germline CDR1 and CDR2: SGHVS and FQNEAQ. The CDR3 runs to 16 residues. Trimming at V came to 6 bases and at J to 7 bases, leaving 14 bases not matched to a gene.

The chain uses TRBV2 and TRBJ1-6, with no clear D. The CDR3 runs to 14 residues. V dropped 5 bases and J dropped 6 bases, with 11 bases sitting between them. Germline CDR1 is SNHLY and CDR2 is FYNNEI. In nucleotides, the CDR3 is TGTGCCAGCAGTTCCGGGAGTCTTAATTCACCCCTCCACTTT. As protein: CASSSGSLNSPLHF.